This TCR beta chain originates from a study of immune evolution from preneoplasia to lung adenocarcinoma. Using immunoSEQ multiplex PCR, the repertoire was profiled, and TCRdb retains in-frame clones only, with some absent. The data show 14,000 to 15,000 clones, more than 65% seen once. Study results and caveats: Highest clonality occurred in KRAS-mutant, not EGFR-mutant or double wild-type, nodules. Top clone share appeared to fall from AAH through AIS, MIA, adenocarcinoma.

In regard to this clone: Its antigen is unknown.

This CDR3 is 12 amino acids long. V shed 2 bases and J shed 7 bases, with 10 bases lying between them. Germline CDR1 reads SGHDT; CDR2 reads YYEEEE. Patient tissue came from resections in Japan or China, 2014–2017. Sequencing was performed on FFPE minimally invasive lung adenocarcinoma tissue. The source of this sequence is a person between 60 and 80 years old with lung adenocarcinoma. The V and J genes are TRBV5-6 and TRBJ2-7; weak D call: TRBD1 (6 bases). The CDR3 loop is CASSFGGWEQYF. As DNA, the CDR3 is TGTGCCAGCAGCTTTGGGGGCTGGGAGCAGTACTTC.